The TCR beta chain described here comes from a study of Ad26.COV2.S vaccination and SARS-CoV-2 variants. Across the study: The COV1001 Ad26.COV2.S trial arm included the donor.

Specified treatment: around 19 received Ad26.COV2.S at low or high dose, single or two shots; five or six received placebo; per-sample allocation not given. Sampling took place 63 days after the first vaccine or placebo injection. In regard to this clone: The antigen is undetermined.

The protocol was immunoSEQ multiplex PCR, while the TCRdb copy is restricted to in-frame clones and leaves out a portion. The sample gives about 680,000 clones, 70% to 90% of which show up once; around 1.5% is in the top ten. The junction had 2 bases not matched to a gene; V was cut back by 4 bases and J by 5 bases. Germline CDR1 SGHRS, CDR2 YFSETQ. CDR3 length: 13 amino acids. Study results and caveats: The authors reported substantial breadth in spike-specific CD8+ and CD4+ T cell responses after vaccination.

The input for sequencing was peripheral blood, taken in a trial of Ad26.COV2.S vaccine versus placebo. This clonotype was sampled from a person aged 18-65 years who received the Ad26.COV2.S COVID-19 vaccine or a placebo. The V call is TRBV5-1, the J call TRBJ1-4, with 7 bases that match TRBD1. In DNA form, the CDR3 reads TGCGCCAGCAGCGGGACAGAAAATGAAAAACTGTTTTTT. Its translation is CASSGTENEKLFF. Filled out from reference TRBV5-1 and TRBJ1-4, the complete variable domain reads KAGVTQTPRYLIKTRGQQVTLSCSPISGHRSVSWYQQTPGQGLQFLFEYFSETQRNKGNFPGRFSGRQFSNSRSEMNVSTLELGDSALYLCASSGTENEKLFFGSGTQLSVL.